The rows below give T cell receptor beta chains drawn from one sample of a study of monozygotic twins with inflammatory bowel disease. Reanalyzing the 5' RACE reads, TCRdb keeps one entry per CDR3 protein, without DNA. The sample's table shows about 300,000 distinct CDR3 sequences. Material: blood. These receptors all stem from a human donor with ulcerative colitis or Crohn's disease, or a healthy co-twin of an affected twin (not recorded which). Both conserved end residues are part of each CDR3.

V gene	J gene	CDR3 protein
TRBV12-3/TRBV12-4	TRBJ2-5	CASSLISVAGQETQYF
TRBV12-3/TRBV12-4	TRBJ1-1	CASSWLQGRGAFF
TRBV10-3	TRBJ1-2	CAISEAWAAGTAGYTF
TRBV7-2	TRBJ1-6	CASSLRQVGSPLHF
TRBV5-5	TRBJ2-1	CASSFGGDEQFF
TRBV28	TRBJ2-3	CASRPPRVGPSTDTQYF
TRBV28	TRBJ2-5	CASSSRLSKISGMETQYF
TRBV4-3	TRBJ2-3	CASSRTLGGGTPDTQYF
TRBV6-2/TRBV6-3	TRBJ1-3	CASSTEPELSGNTIYF
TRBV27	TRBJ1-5	CASTGDRGQPQHF
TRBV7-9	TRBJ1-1	CASSLKPTGPTPEAFF
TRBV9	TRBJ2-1	CASSVELADYNEQFF
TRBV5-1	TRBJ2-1	CASSPDTPVGQFF
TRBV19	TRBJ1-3	CASSRGEPGNTIYF
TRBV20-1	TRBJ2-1	CSARADTSYNEQFF
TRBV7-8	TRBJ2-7	CASSPSRGLIPYEQYF
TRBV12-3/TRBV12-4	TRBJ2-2	CASGTSGRAPGELFF
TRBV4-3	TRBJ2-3	CASSQGSPGSADTQYF
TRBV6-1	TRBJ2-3	CASTRAFGVTTDTQYF
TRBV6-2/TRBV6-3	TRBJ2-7	CASSRTSAKGQYF
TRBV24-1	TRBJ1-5	CATRQDDWSNQPQHF
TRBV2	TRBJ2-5	CASRKLTETQYF
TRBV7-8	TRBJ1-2	CASSSRREGRDGYTF
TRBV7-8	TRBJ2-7	CASSETTSGFLDEQYF
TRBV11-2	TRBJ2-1	CASGVEAFGEQFF
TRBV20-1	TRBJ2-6	CSAKISGANVLTF
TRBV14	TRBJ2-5	CASSPQQGRQETQYF
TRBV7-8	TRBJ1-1	CASSPRGTLNTEAFF
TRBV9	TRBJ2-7	CASSVGWTTYEQYF
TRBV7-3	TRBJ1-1	CASRVQKNTEAFF
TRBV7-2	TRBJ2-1	CASSLERPTSYNEQFF
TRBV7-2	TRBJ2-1	CASSLVPGPEQFF
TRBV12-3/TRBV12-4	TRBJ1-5	CASSSRQDQPQHF
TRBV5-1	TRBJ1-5	CASSLGRGGSNQPQHF
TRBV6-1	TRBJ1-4	CATRPGTAIEKLFF
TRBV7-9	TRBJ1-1	CASTVRGSTEAFF
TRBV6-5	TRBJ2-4	CASSLGGGQAKNIQYF
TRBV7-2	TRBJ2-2	CASSLWGRATGELFF
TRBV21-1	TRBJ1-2	CASSKVVGTGSDGYTF
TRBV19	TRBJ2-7	CASSIGYSFYEQYF
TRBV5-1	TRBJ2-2	CASSLVPTSNTGELFF
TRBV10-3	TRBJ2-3	CAISDRVDTQYF
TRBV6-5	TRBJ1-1	CASSYRREGVVRTEAFF
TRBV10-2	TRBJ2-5	CASRTGGRETQYF
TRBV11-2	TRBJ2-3	CASSRGDRVWTDTQYF
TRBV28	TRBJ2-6	CATRGGGSSGANVLTF
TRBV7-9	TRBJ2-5	CASSLQLGETQYF
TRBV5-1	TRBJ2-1	CASSLAEASGRVVNNEQFF